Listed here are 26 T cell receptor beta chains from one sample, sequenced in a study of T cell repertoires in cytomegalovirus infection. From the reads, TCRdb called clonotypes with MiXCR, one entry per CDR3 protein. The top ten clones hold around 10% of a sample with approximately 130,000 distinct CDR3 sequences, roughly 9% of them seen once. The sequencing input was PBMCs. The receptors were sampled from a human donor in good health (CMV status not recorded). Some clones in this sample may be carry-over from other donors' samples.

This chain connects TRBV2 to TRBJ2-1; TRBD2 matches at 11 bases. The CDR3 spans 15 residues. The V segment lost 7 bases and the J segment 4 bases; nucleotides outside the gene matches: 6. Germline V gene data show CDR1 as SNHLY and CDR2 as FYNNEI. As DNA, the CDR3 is TGTGCCAGCAACCGACTAGCGGGACAGTACAATGAGCAGTTCTTC. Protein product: CASNRLAGQYNEQFF. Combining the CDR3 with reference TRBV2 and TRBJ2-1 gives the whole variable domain EPEVTQTPSHQVTQMGQEVILRCVPISNHLYFYWYRQILGQKVEFLVSFYNNEISEKSEIFDDQFSVERPDGSNFTLKIRSTKLEDSAMYFCASNRLAGQYNEQFFGPGTRLTVL.

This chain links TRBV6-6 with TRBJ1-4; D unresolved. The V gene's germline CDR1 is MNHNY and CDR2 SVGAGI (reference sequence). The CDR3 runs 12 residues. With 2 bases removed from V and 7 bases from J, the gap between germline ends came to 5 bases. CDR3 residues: CASSYITEKLFF. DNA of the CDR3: TGTGCCAGCAGTTACATAACTGAAAAACTGTTTTTT.

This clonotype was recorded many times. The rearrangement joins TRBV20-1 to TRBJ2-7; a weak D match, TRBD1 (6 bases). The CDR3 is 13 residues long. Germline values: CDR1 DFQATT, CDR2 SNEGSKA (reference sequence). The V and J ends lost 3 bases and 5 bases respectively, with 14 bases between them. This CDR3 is CSASEAGVHEQYF. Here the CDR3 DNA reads TGCAGTGCTAGTGAGGCAGGGGTCCACGAGCAGTACTTC.

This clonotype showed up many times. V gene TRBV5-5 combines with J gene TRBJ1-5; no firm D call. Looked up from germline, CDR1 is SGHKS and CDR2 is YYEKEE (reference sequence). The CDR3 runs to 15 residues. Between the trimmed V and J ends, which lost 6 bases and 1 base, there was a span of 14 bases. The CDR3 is CASTRGSGSNQPQHF. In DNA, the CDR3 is TGTGCCAGCACCCGGGGTTCGGGAAGCAATCAGCCCCAGCATTTT. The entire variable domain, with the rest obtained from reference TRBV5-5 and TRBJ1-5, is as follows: DAGVTQSPTHLIKTRGQQVTLRCSPISGHKSVSWYQQVLGQGPQFIFQYYEKEERGRGNFPDRFSARQFPNYSSELNVNALLLGDSALYLCASTRGSGSNQPQHFGDGTRLSIL.

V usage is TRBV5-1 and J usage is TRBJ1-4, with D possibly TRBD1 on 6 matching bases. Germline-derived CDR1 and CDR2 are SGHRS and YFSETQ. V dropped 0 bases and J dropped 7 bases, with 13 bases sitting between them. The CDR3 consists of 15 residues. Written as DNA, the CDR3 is TGCGCCAGCAGCTTGGAGCCACAGGGAGGTGAAAAACTGTTTTTT. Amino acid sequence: CASSLEPQGGEKLFF.

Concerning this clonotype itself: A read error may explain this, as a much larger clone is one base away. In nucleotides, the CDR3 is TGTGCCAGCAGCTGGCCCTATACACCCCTCCACTTT. Protein sequence: CASSWPYTPLHF. The J gene is TRBJ1-6, the V gene TRBV7-2; no reliable D call. Germline assignment: CDR1 SGHTA and CDR2 FQGNSA. Between the trimmed V and J ends, which lost 4 bases and 11 bases, there was a span of 9 bases. CDR3 size: 12 residues.

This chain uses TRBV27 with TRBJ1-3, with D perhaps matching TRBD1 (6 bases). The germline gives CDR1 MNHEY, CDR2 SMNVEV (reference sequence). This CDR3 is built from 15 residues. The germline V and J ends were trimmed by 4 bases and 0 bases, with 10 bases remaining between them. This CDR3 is CASSSRDISGNTIYF. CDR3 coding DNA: TGTGCCAGCAGTTCAAGGGACATCTCTGGAAACACCATATATTTT.

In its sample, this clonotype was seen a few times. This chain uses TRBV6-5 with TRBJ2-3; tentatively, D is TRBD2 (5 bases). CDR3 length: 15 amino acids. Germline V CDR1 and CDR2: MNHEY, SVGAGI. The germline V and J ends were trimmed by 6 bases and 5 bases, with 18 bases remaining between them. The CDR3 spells CASRRTGSGIDTQYF. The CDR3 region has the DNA TGTGCCAGCAGACGTACGGGATCGGGGATAGATACGCAGTATTTT.

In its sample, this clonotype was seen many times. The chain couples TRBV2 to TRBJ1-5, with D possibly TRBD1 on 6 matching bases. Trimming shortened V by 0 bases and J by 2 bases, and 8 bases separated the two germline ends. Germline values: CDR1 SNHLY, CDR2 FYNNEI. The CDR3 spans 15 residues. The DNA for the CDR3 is TGTGCCAGCAGTGAAGCCAGGGGAGGCAATCAGCCCCAGCATTTT. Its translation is CASSEARGGNQPQHF.

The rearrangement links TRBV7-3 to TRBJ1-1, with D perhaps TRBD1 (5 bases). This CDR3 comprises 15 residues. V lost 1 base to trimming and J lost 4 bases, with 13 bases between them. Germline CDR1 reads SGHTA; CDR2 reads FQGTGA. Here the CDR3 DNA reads TGTGCCAGCAGCTTAAGTGGGCAGGGAGGCACTGAAGCTTTCTTT. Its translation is CASSLSGQGGTEAFF.

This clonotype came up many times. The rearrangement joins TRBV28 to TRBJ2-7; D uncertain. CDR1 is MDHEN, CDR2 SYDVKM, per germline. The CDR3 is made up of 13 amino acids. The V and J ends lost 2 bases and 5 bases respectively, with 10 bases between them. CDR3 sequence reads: CASSLPRNHEQYF. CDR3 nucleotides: TGTGCCAGCAGTTTACCGCGGAACCACGAGCAGTACTTC.

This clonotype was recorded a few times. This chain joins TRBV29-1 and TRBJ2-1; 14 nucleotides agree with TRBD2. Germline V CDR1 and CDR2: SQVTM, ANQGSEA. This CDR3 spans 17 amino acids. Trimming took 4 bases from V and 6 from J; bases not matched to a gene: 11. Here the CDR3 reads CSVGGTSGGRPLNEQFF. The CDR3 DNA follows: TGCAGCGTTGGAGGGACTAGCGGGGGCAGGCCCCTCAATGAGCAGTTCTTC.

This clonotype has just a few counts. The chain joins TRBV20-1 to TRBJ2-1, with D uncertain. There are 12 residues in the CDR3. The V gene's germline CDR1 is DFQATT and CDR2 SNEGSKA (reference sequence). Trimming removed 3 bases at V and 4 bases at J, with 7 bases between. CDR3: CSASHKYNEQFF. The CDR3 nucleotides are TGCAGTGCTAGTCACAAGTACAATGAGCAGTTCTTC.

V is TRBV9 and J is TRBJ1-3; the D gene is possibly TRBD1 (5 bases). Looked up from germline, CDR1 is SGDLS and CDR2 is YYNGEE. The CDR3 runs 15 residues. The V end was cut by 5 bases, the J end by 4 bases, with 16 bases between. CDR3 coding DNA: TGTGCCAGCAGGGGAGGGGACCTAGGGGGAAACACCATATATTTT. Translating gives CASRGGDLGGNTIYF.

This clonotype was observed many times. CDR3 DNA: TGTGCCAGCAGCCAAGTTCCAGGGGCTGGGGCCAACGTCCTGACTTTC. It is translated as CASSQVPGAGANVLTF. The gene calls are TRBV4-2 and TRBJ2-6; possibly TRBD1 for D (6 bases). V was cut by 1 base and J by 2 bases, with 9 bases left in between. This CDR3 region has 16 residues. Germline values: CDR1 LGHNA, CDR2 YNFKEQ.

In DNA, the CDR3 is TGTGCCAGCAGCGGCCGCGCAGACTCCTACGAGCAGTACTTC. Residues: CASSGRADSYEQYF. This chain links TRBV5-5 with TRBJ2-7; D uncertain. CDR1 is SGHKS and CDR2 is YYEKEE in the germline V gene (reference sequence). The CDR3 is made up of 14 amino acids. V dropped 4 bases and J dropped 0 bases, with 11 bases sitting between them.

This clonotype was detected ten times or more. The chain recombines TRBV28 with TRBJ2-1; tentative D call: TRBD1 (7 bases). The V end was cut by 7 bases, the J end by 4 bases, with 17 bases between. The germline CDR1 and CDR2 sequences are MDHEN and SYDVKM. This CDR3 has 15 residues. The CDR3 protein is CASTIGGQLYNEQFF. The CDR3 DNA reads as TGTGCCAGCACCATCGGGGGACAGCTTTACAATGAGCAGTTCTTC.

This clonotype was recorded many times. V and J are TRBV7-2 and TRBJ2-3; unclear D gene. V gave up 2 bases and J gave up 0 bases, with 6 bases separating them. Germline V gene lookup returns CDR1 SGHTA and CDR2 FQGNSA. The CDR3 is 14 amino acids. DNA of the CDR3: TGTGCCAGCAGCTTATTCCCTAGCACAGATACGCAGTATTTT. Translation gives CASSLFPSTDTQYF.

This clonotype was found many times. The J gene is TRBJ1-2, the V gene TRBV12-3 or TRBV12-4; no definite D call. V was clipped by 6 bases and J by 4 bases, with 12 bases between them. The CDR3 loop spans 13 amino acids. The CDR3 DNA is TGTGCCAGCAGGCCCTCGGCGGGCTATGGCTACACCTTC. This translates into CASRPSAGYGYTF.

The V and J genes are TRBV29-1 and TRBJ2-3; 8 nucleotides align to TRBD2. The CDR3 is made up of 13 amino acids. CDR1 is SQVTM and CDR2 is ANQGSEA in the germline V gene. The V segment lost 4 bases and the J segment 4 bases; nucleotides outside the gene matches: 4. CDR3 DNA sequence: TGCAGCGTTGTTGGGCGGGGGGCAGATACGCAGTATTTT. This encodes CSVVGRGADTQYF.

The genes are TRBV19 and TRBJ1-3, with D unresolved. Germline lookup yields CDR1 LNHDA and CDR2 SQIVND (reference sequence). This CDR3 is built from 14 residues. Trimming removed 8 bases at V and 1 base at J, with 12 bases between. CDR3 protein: CASYEGSSGNTIYF. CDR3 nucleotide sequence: TGTGCCAGTTACGAGGGATCGTCTGGAAACACCATATATTTT.

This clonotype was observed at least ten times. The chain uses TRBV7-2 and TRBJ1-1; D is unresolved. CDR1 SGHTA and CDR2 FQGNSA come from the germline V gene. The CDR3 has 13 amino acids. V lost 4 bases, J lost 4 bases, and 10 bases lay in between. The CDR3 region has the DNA TGTGCCAGCAGCTACCCTGCAAGCACTGAAGCTTTCTTT. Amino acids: CASSYPASTEAFF. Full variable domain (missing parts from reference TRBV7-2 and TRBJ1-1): GAGVSQSPSNKVTEKGKDVELRCDPISGHTALYWYRQSLGQGLEFLIYFQGNSAPDKSGLPSDRFSAERTGGSVSTLTIQRTQQEDSAVYLCASSYPASTEAFFGQGTRLTVV.

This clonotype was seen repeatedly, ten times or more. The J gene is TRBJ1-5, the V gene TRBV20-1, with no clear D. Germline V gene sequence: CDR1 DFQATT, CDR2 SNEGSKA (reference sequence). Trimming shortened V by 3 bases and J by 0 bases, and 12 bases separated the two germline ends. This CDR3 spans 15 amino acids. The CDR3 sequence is CSARAVSNSNQPQHF. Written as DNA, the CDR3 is TGCAGTGCTAGGGCAGTTTCTAATAGCAATCAGCCCCAGCATTTT.

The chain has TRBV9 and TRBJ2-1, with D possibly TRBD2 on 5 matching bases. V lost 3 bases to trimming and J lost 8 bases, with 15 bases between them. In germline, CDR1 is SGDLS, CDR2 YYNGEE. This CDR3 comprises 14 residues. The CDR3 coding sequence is TGTGCCAGCAGCGCCCCCGTGGGAGCGTATGAGCAGTTCTTC. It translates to CASSAPVGAYEQFF.

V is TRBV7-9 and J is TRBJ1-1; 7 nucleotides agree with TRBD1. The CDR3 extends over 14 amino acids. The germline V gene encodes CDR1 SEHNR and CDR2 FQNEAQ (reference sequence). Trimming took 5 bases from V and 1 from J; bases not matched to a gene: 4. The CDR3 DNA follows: TGTGCCAGCAGCGTAAGACAGGGGAACACTGAAGCTTTCTTT. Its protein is CASSVRQGNTEAFF.

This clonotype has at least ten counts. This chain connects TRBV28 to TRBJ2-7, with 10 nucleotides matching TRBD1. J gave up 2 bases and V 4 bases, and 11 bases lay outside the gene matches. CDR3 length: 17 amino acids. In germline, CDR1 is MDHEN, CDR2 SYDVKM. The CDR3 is CASSSSLRDRGPYEQYF. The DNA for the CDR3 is TGTGCCAGCAGTTCTTCTCTCCGGGACAGGGGCCCCTACGAGCAGTACTTC.